This T cell receptor (beta chain) was identified during a study of shared clonotypes between healthy human individuals. Clones were sequenced by immunoSEQ multiplex PCR, and TCRdb holds only the in-frame ones, with some missing. The table lists roughly 2.6 million clones, 85% to 95% of them singletons. Overall study results and limits: For naive CD4 cells, 4% to 6% of clonotypes were shared across a handful of donors.

For this clone: Its target is unknown.

The CDR3 covers 13 residues. Germline-derived CDR1 and CDR2 are MNHEY and SMNVEV (reference sequence). The V and J ends lost 6 bases and 7 bases respectively, with 14 bases between them. The sequenced material came from naive CD4+ T cells sorted from blood. The subset: CD45RA+ positively selected. The V call is TRBV27, the J call TRBJ2-3; possible D gene TRBD2, 5 bases. This TCR came from a man younger than 30 in good health. The CDR3 reads CASSPRPGNTQYF. CDR3 coding DNA: TGTGCCAGCAGCCCCAGACCGGGGAATACGCAGTATTTT.